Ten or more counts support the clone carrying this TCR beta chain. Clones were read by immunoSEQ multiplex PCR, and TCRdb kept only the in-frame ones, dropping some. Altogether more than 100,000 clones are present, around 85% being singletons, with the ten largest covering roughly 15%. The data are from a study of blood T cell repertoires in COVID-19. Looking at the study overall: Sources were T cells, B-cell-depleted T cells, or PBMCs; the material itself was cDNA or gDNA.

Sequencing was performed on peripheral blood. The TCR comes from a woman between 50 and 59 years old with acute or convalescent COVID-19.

CDR3 sequence: CASQTGGAGNTIYF. The CDR3, as DNA: TGTGCCAGCCAAACAGGGGGAGCTGGAAACACCATATATTTT. The V and J genes are TRBV13 and TRBJ1-3, with 8 nucleotides matching TRBD1. Germline V gene data show CDR1 as PRHDT and CDR2 as FYEKMQ (reference sequence). Trimming at V came to 8 bases and at J to 2 bases, leaving 5 bases not matched to a gene. This CDR3 comprises 14 residues.